This is a list of T cell receptor beta chains from one sample in a study of cytomegalovirus exposure and HLA in healthy donors. Here immunoSEQ multiplex PCR was the method, and the copy in TCRdb shows in-frame clones only, minus some. The table shows over 75,000 clones, with roughly 91% occurring only once. Sequencing was done on a sample of PBMCs. The origin of the receptors is a young man in good health and CMV-seronegative. The CDR3 runs from the conserved cysteine through the conserved F or W.

v_call cdr3_length cdr3_aa
TRBV7-8 16 CASSSTGDRANYGYTF
TRBV6-1 16 CASSEGASGTKNIQYF
TRBV6-5 14 CASSTPDILYEQYF
TRBV19 15 CASSISGQGAGEQYF
TRBV25-1 16 CASSDPDRTITGELFF
TRBV7-2 14 CASSQTSGRGELFF
TRBV19 14 CASSIRETKTEAFF
TRBV7-2 15 CASSLQAANNQPQHF
TRBV11-3 13 CASSWSTADTQYF
TRBV28 13 CASSLSPRGEAFF
TRBV7-9 14 CASSLVVSGYEQYF
TRBV4-1 15 CASSQEGGFNEKLFF
TRBV4-1 21 CASSQPTVRLAGVSNYNEQFF
TRBV6-5 16 CASSYWRQSLGTEAFF
TRBV28 15 CASSPPGTGGYEQYF
TRBV28 17 CASSLSPTGSLGYGYTF
TRBV28 13 CASSVQGIRGYTF
TRBV19 17 CASSWTGESSYNSPLHF
TRBV6-1 13 CASPVDQKGSIYF
TRBV6-6 14 CASSYPDSSSEQYF
TRBV29-1 13 CSVSQGGSYEQYF
TRBV4-2 16 CASSQGASSGANVLTF
TRBV27 17 CASSLSPWLAGGDEQFF
TRBV28 14 CASSGDRGSDEQFF
TRBV6-6 16 CASSYSSWGENTEAFF
TRBV5-4 15 CASSLAGQGTGELFF
TRBV2 17 CASSKGPSGQGMEKLFF
TRBV6-5 15 CASSYGETGSYEQYF
TRBV19 13 CASSVKGDTEAFF
TRBV27 15 CASSPGGAVTDTQYF
TRBV9 15 CASSVRQGLKDTIYF
TRBV7-9 13 CASRLAGQETQYF
TRBV10-3 14 CAITTGQGTGTQYF
TRBV20-1 11 CSVAGEETQYF
TRBV6-5 13 CASSYHRYNEQFF
TRBV30 14 CAWNAGTENEKLFF
TRBV7-9 13 CASSLTEYTEAFF
TRBV4-2 18 CASSAHSRLQSRANVLTF
TRBV2 14 CASTFDRASYEQYF